The clone carrying this TCR beta chain was recorded at least ten times. Its target is not known. The V end was cut by 11 bases, the J end by 5 bases, with 7 bases between. The CDR3 totals 9 residues. Germline assignment: CDR1 SGHVS and CDR2 FQNEAQ. This sample was taken from a study of post-analysis software for immune sequencing data. Study information: Relapsing-remitting, secondary progressive and progressive-relapsing multiple sclerosis were all included among the disease courses. Findings and limits, study-wide: About 5 TRBV segments were significantly more frequent in patients than in controls. TRBV5-6, TRBV5-1 and TRBV20-1 were among these segments. There was significantly lower normalized Chao1 diversity in multiple sclerosis patients than in controls.

Unique molecular identifiers had been added to the TCR beta cDNA libraries. A population of about 1 to 11 million T cells gave rise to roughly 0.5 million cDNA molecules. One entry per CDR3 protein results from TCRdb running MiXCR on the PCR reads. The table lists over 300,000 distinct CDR3 sequences, approximately 38% of them singletons. Sequencing used blood. This chain connects TRBV7-8 to TRBJ2-7; no definite D call. This clonotype was sampled from a girl aged 5-17 years with multiple sclerosis. Written as DNA, the CDR3 is TGTGCCTCCGGAGACGAGCAGTACTTC. Protein: CASGDEQYF.